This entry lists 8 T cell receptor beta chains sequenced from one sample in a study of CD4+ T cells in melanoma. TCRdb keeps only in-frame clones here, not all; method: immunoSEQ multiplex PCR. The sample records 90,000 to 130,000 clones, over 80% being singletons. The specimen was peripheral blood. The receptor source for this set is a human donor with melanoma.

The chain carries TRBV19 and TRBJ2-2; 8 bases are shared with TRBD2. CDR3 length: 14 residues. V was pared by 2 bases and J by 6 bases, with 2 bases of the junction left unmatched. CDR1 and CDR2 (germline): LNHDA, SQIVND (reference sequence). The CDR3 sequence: CASSITGRAGELFF. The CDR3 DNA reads TGTGCCAGTAGTATAACCGGGAGGGCCGGGGAGCTGTTTTTT.

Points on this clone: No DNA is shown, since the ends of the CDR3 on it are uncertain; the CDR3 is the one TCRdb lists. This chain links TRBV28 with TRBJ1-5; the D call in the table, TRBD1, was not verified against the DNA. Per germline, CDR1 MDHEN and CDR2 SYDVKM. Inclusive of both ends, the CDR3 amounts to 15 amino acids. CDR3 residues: CASILDRGNNQPQHF.

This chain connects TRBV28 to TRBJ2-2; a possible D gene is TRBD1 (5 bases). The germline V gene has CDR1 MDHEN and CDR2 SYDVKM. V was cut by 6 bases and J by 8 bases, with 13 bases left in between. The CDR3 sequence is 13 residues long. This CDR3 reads CASSAYTGGELFF. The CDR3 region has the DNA TGTGCCAGCAGCGCCTATACAGGAGGGGAGCTGTTTTTT.

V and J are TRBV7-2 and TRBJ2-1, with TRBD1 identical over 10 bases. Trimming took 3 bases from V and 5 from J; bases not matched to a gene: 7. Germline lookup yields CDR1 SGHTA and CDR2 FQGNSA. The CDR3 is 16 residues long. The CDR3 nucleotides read TGTGCCAGCAGCTTGTATGGACAGGGGGAGAACAATGAGCAGTTCTTC. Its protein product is CASSLYGQGENNEQFF.

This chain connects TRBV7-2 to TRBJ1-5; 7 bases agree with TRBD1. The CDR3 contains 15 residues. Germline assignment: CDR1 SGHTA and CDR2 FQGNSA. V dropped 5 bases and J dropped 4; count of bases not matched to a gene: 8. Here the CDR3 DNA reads TGTGCCAGCAGCGCCGACAGGGAAAGGAATCAGCCCCAGCATTTT. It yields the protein CASSADRERNQPQHF. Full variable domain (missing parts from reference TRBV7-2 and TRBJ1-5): GAGVSQSPSNKVTEKGKDVELRCDPISGHTALYWYRQSLGQGLEFLIYFQGNSAPDKSGLPSDRFSAERTGGSVSTLTIQRTQQEDSAVYLCASSADRERNQPQHFGDGTRLSIL.

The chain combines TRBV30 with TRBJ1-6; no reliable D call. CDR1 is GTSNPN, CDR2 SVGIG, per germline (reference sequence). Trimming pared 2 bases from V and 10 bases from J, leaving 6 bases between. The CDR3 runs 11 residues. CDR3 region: CAWSPGSPLHF. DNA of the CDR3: TGTGCCTGGAGTCCCGGCTCACCCCTCCACTTT.

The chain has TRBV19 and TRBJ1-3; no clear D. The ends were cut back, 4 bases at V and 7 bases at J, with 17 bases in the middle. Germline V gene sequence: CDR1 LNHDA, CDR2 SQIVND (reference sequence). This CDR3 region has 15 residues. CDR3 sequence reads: CASSNDGEMGNTIYF. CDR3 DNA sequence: TGTGCCAGTAGTAACGACGGTGAGATGGGGAACACCATATATTTT.

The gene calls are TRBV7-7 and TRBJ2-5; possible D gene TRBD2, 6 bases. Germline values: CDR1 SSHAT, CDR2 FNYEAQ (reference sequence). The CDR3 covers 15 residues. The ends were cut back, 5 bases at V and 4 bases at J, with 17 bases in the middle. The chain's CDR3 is CASSRDSGAGETQYF. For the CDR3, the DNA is TGTGCCAGCAGCCGTGATAGCGGAGCCGGAGAGACCCAGTACTTC.